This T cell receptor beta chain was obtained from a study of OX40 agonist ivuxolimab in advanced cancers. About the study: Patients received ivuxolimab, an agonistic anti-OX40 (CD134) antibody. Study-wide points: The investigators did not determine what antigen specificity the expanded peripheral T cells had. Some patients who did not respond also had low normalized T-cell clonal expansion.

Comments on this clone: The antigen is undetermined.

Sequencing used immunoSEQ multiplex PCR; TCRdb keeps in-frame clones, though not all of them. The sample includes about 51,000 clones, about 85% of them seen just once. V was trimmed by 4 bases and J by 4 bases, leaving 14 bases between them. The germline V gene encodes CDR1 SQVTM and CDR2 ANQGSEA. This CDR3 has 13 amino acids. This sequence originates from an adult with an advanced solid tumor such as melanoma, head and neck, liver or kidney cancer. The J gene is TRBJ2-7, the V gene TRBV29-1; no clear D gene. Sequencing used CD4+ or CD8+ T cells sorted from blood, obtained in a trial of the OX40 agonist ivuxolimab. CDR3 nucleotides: TGCAGCGTTGCGACTTCAACCTCTTACGAGCAGTACTTC. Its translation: CSVATSTSYEQYF.